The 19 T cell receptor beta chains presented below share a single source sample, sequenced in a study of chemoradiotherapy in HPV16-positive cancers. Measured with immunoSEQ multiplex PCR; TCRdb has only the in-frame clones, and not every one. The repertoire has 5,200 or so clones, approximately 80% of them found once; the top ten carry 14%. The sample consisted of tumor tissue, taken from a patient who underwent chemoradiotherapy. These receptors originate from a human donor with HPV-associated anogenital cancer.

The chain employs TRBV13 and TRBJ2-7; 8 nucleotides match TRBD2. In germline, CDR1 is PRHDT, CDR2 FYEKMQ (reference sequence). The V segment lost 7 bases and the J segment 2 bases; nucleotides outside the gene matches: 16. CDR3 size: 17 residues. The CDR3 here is CASTAVSGGNFPYEQYF. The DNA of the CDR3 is TGTGCCAGCACCGCAGTAAGCGGGGGTAATTTCCCCTACGAGCAGTACTTC. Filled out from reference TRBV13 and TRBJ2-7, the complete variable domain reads AAGVIQSPRHLIKEKRETATLKCYPIPRHDTVYWYQQGPGQDPQFLISFYEKMQSDKGSIPDRFSAQQFSDYHSELNMSSLELGDSALYFCASTAVSGGNFPYEQYFGPGTRLTVT.

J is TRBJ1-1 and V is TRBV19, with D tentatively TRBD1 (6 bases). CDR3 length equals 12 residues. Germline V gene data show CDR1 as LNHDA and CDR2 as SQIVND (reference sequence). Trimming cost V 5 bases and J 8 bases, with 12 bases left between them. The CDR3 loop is CASSEGGTEAFF. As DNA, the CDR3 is TGTGCCAGTAGTGAGGGAGGGACAGAAGCTTTCTTT.

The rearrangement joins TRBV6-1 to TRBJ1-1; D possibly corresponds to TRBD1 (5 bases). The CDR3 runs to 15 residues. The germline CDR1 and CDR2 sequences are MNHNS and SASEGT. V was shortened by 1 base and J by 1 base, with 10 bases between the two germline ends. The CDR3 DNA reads TGTGCCAGCAGTGAAGGCAGGGCGGCGAACACTGAAGCTTTCTTT. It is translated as CASSEGRAANTEAFF.

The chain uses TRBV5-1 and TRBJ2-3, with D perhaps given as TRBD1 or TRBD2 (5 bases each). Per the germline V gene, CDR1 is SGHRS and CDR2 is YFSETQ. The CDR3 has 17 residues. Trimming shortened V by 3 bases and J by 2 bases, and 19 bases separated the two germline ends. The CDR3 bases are TGCGCCAGCAGCTCGGGGACGACTTTGGGCACCACAGATACGCAGTATTTT. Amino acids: CASSSGTTLGTTDTQYF.

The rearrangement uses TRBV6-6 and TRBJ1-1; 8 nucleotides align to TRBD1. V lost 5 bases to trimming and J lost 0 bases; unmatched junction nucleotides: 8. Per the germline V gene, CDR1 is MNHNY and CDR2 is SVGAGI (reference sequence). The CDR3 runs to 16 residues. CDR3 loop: CASSAQGADLNTEAFF. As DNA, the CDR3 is TGTGCCAGCAGTGCCCAGGGGGCCGATCTGAACACTGAAGCTTTCTTT.

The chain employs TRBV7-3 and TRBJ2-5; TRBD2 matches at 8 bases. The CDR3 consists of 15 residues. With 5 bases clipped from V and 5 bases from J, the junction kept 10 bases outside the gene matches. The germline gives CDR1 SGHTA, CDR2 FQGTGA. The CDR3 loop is CASSPSGRGAETQYF. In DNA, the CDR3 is TGTGCCAGCAGCCCATCCGGGCGGGGGGCGGAGACCCAGTACTTC.

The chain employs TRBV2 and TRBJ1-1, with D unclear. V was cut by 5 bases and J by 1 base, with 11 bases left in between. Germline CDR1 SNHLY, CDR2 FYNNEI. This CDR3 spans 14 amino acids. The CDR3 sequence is CASSFLGSNTEAFF. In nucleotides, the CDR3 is TGTGCCAGCAGTTTCTTGGGATCGAACACTGAAGCTTTCTTT.

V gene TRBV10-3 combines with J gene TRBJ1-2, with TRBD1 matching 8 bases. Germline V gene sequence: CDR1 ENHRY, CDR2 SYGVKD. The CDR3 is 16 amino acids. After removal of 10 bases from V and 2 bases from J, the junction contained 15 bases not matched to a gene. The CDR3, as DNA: TGTGCCACACTTCAATCGGGACAGGCGAGGAACTATGGCTACACCTTC. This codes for CATLQSGQARNYGYTF.

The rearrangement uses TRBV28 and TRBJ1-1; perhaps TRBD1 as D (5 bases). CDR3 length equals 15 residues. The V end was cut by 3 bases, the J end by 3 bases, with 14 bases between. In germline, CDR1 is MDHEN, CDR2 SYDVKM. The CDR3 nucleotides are TGTGCCAGCAGTTTGGCGCCAGGGTACGACACTGAAGCTTTCTTT. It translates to CASSLAPGYDTEAFF.

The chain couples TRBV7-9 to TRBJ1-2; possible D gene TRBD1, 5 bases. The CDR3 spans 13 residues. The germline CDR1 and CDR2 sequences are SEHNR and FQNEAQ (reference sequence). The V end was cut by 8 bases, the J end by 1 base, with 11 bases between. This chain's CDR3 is CASSGLLNYGYTF. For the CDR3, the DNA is TGTGCCAGCTCGGGACTGCTTAACTATGGCTACACCTTC.

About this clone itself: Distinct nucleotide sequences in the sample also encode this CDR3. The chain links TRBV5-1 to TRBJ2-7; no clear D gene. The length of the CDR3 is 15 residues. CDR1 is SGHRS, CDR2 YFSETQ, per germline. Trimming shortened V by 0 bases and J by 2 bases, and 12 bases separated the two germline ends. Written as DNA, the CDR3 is TGCGCCAGCAGCTTGGAGGCCGGTGGTCCCTACGAGCAGTACTTC. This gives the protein CASSLEAGGPYEQYF.

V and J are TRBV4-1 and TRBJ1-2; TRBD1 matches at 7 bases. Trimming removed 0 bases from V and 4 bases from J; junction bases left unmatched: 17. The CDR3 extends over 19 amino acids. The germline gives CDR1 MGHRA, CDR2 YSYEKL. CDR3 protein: CASSQEGPFAGGGGYGYTF. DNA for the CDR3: TGCGCCAGCAGCCAAGAGGGTCCCTTCGCAGGGGGAGGTGGCTATGGCTACACCTTC.

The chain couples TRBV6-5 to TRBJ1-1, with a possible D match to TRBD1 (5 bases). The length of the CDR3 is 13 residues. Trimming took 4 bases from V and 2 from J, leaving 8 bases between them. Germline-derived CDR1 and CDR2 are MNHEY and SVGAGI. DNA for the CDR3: TGTGCCAGCAGTTGGGGGGAAAACACTGAAGCTTTCTTT. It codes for CASSWGENTEAFF.

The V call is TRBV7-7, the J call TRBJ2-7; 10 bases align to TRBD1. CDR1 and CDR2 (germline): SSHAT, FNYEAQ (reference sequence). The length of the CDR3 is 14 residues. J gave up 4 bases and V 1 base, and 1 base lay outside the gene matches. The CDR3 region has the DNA TGTGCCAGCAGCTTAGGGGGACAGGGGTACGAGCAGTACTTC. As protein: CASSLGGQGYEQYF.

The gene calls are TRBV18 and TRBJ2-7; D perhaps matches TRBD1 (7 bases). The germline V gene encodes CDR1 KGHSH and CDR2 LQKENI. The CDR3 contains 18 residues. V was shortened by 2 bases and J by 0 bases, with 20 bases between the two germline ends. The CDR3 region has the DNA TGTGCCAGCTCACCATTCGGGGGATCGACAGGGAGCTCCTACGAGCAGTACTTC. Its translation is CASSPFGGSTGSSYEQYF.

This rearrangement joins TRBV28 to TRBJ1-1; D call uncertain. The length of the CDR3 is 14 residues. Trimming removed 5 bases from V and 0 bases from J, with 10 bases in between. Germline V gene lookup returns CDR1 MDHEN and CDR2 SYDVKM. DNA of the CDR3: TGTGCCAGCAGTCGACACGGCTTGAACACTGAAGCTTTCTTT. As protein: CASSRHGLNTEAFF.

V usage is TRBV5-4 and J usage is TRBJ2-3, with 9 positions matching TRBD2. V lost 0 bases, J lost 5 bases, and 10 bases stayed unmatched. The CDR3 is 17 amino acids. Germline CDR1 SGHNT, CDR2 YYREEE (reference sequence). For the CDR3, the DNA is TGTGCCAGCAGCTTGGTGGGCGGGGGGGATTTAGGAGATACGCAGTATTTT. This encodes CASSLVGGGDLGDTQYF.

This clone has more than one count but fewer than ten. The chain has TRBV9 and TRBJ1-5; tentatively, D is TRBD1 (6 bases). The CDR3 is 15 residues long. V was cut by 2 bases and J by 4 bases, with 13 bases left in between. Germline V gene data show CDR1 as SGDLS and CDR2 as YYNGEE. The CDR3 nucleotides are TGTGCCAGCAGCGTCGAGGACAGTCTAAATCAGCCCCAGCATTTT. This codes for CASSVEDSLNQPQHF.

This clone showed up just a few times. The CDR3 nucleotides are TGCGCCAGCAGCTTCGAGAGGGCAGATACGCAGTATTTT. It is translated as CASSFERADTQYF. The chain is built from TRBV5-1 and TRBJ2-3; TRBD2 is a possible D gene (5 bases). The CDR3 spans 13 residues. Germline assignment: CDR1 SGHRS and CDR2 YFSETQ. V gave up 2 bases and J gave up 4 bases, with 8 bases separating them. Full variable domain (missing parts from reference TRBV5-1 and TRBJ2-3): KAGVTQTPRYLIKTRGQQVTLSCSPISGHRSVSWYQQTPGQGLQFLFEYFSETQRNKGNFPGRFSGRQFSNSRSEMNVSTLELGDSALYLCASSFERADTQYFGPGTRLTVL.